This T cell receptor (beta chain) stems from a study of blood T cell repertoires in COVID-19. Germline loops: CDR1 MNHEY, CDR2 SMNVEV (reference sequence). Deletions cut 6 bases from V and 7 bases from J, with 19 bases between. The CDR3 is made up of 15 amino acids. The data were produced by immunoSEQ multiplex PCR, yet TCRdb's version contains in-frame clones alone and is incomplete. Among about 82,000 clones listed, around 82% were seen once. This clone turned up a few times. The chain carries TRBV27 and TRBJ2-1; D may be TRBD1 (6 bases). The specimen was peripheral blood. The receptor's source is a woman aged 60-70 years with acute or convalescent COVID-19. The CDR3 DNA is TGTGCCAGCAGCCAAGATCCCGGGACAACGAATGAGCAGTTCTTC. It specifies CASSQDPGTTNEQFF.